Listed below are T cell receptor beta chains from one sample, sequenced in a study of blood T cell repertoires in COVID-19. Sequenced by immunoSEQ multiplex PCR; TCRdb stores in-frame clones only, minus some. This sample yields under 85,000 clones, of which around 88% are seen a single time; roughly 13% belongs to the top ten. The sequencing sample was made of peripheral blood. Every receptor here comes from a man in his 70s with active or convalescent COVID-19. Both conserved end residues are part of each CDR3. The D gene is left open where the match is weak. Size values are once, few and many counts, or a class for expanded clones, and some rows have none.

J gene: TRBJ1-5
clone size: -
V gene: TRBV30
D gene: -
CDR3 protein: CAWSADTLNQPQHF
CDR3 DNA: TGTGCCTGGAGTGCGGACACACTCAATCAGCCCCAGCATTTT

J gene: TRBJ2-6
clone size: -
V gene: TRBV5-1
D gene: TRBD1
CDR3 protein: CASGQGNSGANVLTF
CDR3 DNA: TGCGCCAGCGGACAGGGAAACTCTGGGGCCAACGTCCTGACTTTC

J gene: TRBJ2-4
clone size: -
V gene: TRBV5-1
D gene: TRBD2
CDR3 protein: CASSLGSGRANIQYF
CDR3 DNA: TGCGCCAGCAGCTTGGGTAGCGGGAGGGCGAACATTCAGTACTTC

J gene: TRBJ1-5
clone size: few
V gene: TRBV18
D gene: -
CDR3 protein: CASSPVVTPSNQPQHF
CDR3 DNA: TGTGCCAGCTCACCAGTGGTAACACCGAGCAATCAGCCCCAGCATTTT

J gene: TRBJ1-5
clone size: -
V gene: TRBV30
D gene: -
CDR3 protein: CAWSVRQNQPQHF
CDR3 DNA: TGTGCCTGGAGTGTACGACAGAATCAGCCCCAGCATTTT

J gene: TRBJ1-6
clone size: -
V gene: TRBV6-5
D gene: -
CDR3 protein: CASRKQGSPLHF
CDR3 DNA: TGTGCCAGCAGGAAACAGGGATCACCCCTCCACTTT

J gene: TRBJ2-5
clone size: -
V gene: TRBV5-1
D gene: TRBD2
CDR3 protein: CASSLSSGRGETQYF
CDR3 DNA: TGCGCCAGCAGCCTATCTAGCGGGAGAGGGGAGACCCAGTACTTC

J gene: TRBJ1-1
clone size: -
V gene: TRBV5-1
D gene: -
CDR3 protein: CASSLATVNTEAFF
CDR3 DNA: TGCGCCAGCAGCTTAGCTACCGTGAACACTGAAGCTTTCTTT

J gene: TRBJ1-2
clone size: -
V gene: TRBV28
D gene: -
CDR3 protein: CASNRHEPYGYTF
CDR3 DNA: TGTGCCAGCAATAGACACGAACCCTATGGCTACACCTTC

J gene: TRBJ2-7
clone size: -
V gene: TRBV5-1
D gene: -
CDR3 protein: CASSRQGSTYEQYF
CDR3 DNA: TGCGCCAGCAGCCGCCAGGGAAGCACCTACGAGCAGTACTTC

J gene: TRBJ1-5
clone size: -
V gene: TRBV7-9
D gene: TRBD1
CDR3 protein: CASSADRAGNQPQHF
CDR3 DNA: TGTGCCAGCAGTGCGGACAGGGCGGGCAATCAGCCCCAGCATTTT

J gene: TRBJ2-1
clone size: -
V gene: TRBV4-2
D gene: -
CDR3 protein: CASSQVLAASYNEQFF
CDR3 DNA: TGTGCCAGCAGCCAAGTCCTAGCAGCCTCCTACAATGAGCAGTTCTTC

J gene: TRBJ2-5
clone size: -
V gene: TRBV9
D gene: TRBD1
CDR3 protein: CASSYGTGQETQYF
CDR3 DNA: TGTGCCAGCAGCTATGGGACAGGCCAAGAGACCCAGTACTTC

J gene: TRBJ1-1
clone size: once
V gene: TRBV5-1
D gene: -
CDR3 protein: CASSGSETTTRAFF
CDR3 DNA: TGCGCCAGCAGTGGATCCGAGACAACGACCAGAGCTTTCTTT

J gene: TRBJ2-1
clone size: -
V gene: TRBV7-3
D gene: TRBD1
CDR3 protein: CASSITGGSYNEQFF
CDR3 DNA: TGTGCCAGCAGCATAACAGGGGGCTCCTACAATGAGCAGTTCTTC

J gene: TRBJ1-5
clone size: -
V gene: TRBV19
D gene: -
CDR3 protein: CASKQGQNEGPQHF
CDR3 DNA: TGTGCCAGTAAACAGGGACAAAATGAGGGGCCCCAGCATTTT

J gene: TRBJ1-1
clone size: -
V gene: TRBV27
D gene: -
CDR3 protein: CASSSQAGGNTEAFF
CDR3 DNA: TGTGCCAGCAGTTCCCAAGCGGGGGGGAACACTGAAGCTTTCTTT

J gene: TRBJ2-7
clone size: -
V gene: TRBV6-1
D gene: -
CDR3 protein: CASSYRVNTYEQYF
CDR3 DNA: TGTGCCAGCAGCTATCGAGTGAATACCTACGAGCAGTACTTC

J gene: TRBJ1-2
clone size: -
V gene: TRBV30
D gene: TRBD1
CDR3 protein: CACGTQGNYGYTF
CDR3 DNA: TGTGCCTGTGGGACACAGGGGAACTATGGCTACACCTTC

J gene: TRBJ1-1
clone size: -
V gene: TRBV6-2/TRBV6-3
D gene: -
CDR3 protein: CASSYSMAVYAFF
CDR3 DNA: TGTGCCAGCAGTTACTCGATGGCGGTTTATGCTTTCTTT

J gene: TRBJ2-3
clone size: -
V gene: TRBV5-1
D gene: TRBD2
CDR3 protein: CASKIAGVNTQYF
CDR3 DNA: TGCGCCAGCAAGATAGCGGGAGTCAATACGCAGTATTTT

J gene: TRBJ1-1
clone size: -
V gene: TRBV18
D gene: -
CDR3 protein: CASSPPGEGPTAFF
CDR3 DNA: TGTGCCAGCTCACCACCAGGGGAAGGACCTACGGCTTTCTTT

J gene: TRBJ2-1
clone size: -
V gene: TRBV5-8
D gene: TRBD2
CDR3 protein: CASSFRLAGGNNEQFF
CDR3 DNA: TGTGCCAGCAGCTTCAGACTAGCGGGAGGAAACAATGAGCAGTTCTTC

J gene: TRBJ2-2
clone size: -
V gene: TRBV7-3
D gene: -
CDR3 protein: CASSLTDTGELFF
CDR3 DNA: TGTGCCAGCAGCCTTACGGACACCGGGGAGCTGTTTTTT

J gene: TRBJ1-1
clone size: -
V gene: TRBV7-9
D gene: -
CDR3 protein: CASSLALRRGNIQAFF
CDR3 DNA: TGTGCCAGCAGCTTAGCTTTGAGACGGGGAAACATTCAAGCTTTCTTT

J gene: TRBJ1-1
clone size: -
V gene: TRBV5-4
D gene: -
CDR3 protein: CASSRGTVNTEAFF
CDR3 DNA: TGTGCCAGCAGCCGCGGGACGGTGAACACTGAAGCTTTCTTT

J gene: TRBJ2-7
clone size: -
V gene: TRBV2
D gene: TRBD2
CDR3 protein: CASTILAGVVQYF
CDR3 DNA: TGTGCCAGCACGATCCTAGCGGGAGTGGTGCAGTACTTC

J gene: TRBJ1-2
clone size: -
V gene: TRBV5-4
D gene: -
CDR3 protein: CASSLAEGVGYTF
CDR3 DNA: TGTGCCAGCAGCTTGGCAGAGGGGGTGGGCTACACCTTC

J gene: TRBJ1-2
clone size: -
V gene: TRBV28
D gene: TRBD1
CDR3 protein: CASSSGQGKNYGYTF
CDR3 DNA: TGTGCCAGCAGTTCCGGACAGGGGAAGAACTATGGCTACACCTTC

J gene: TRBJ2-7
clone size: -
V gene: TRBV5-1
D gene: TRBD2
CDR3 protein: CASRPSASGSYEQYF
CDR3 DNA: TGCGCCAGCAGGCCGTCGGCTAGCGGGAGTTACGAGCAGTACTTC